This TCR beta chain was retrieved from a study of blood T cell repertoires in COVID-19 (dated by TCRdb to the early 2020s). Background for the entire study: Samples covering the acute and convalescent phases of COVID-19 were provided by collaborators in the United States, Italy and Spain. The prospective study material was composed of cDNA or gDNA derived from T cells, B-cell-depleted T cells, or PBMCs. The dataset comprised deeply sampled blood TCRbeta repertoires from subjects exposed to, actively infected with, or recovered from COVID-19. A freely available public database, intended as a resource for researchers studying the immune response to SARS-CoV-2, is where the repertoires were released. The samples were drawn from two sources: the first 160 participants of the ongoing ImmuneRACE study, and about 1,300 subjects contributed by 6 global collaborators. The sample metadata nearly always contained a de-identified subject ID, COVID-19 status, age in years and sex. Where HLA class I and class II types were available, the types were taken from metadata supplied by the sample provider, not from assay-based typing. Here is what the overall study found, with its caveats: The quantity of clinical and demographic metadata differed by source and by participant and was supplied without curation.

Each collaborating institution followed its own protocols to collect whole blood in K2EDTA tubes. For TCRbeta analysis, collaborators shipped samples in one of three forms: frozen whole blood, isolated PBMCs, or DNA extracted from either of those sample types. Inclusive of the bounding cysteine and phenylalanine, the CDR3 is 14 residues long. Just the 42-base CDR3 DNA is kept, in frame starting at base 1. V was cut back by 3 bases and J by 1 base, leaving a gap of 9 bases between them. The CDR1 and CDR2 encoded by the germline V gene are KGHSH and LQKENI. Notes on this clone: Its antigen remains undetermined. No base quality values were provided; no much bigger clone lies one nucleotide off.

TCRbeta CDR3 regions were amplified from genomic DNA by means of the immunoSEQ Assay, a bias-controlled multiplex PCR. Regarding the original processing steps: Nucleated cell counts per sample were estimated from amplification of reference gene primers within the assay. To quantify the absolute abundance of each unique TCRbeta CDR3 rearrangement, sequence reads were collapsed and filtered. For each sample, productive Simpson clonality was calculated as the square root of Simpson's diversity index over productive rearrangements. Held by TCRdb, this immuneACCESS table contains in-frame sequences only and omits some clones. Under half of the omission traces to an unresolved V gene where checked; the cause of the rest is unknown. V and J calls and clone size are as listed in that table; D and trimming were resolved from the DNA. Counted in this sample were fewer than 200,000 clones; 75% to 90% of them appeared once. The leading ten clones occupy approximately 3.3% of the sample.

This chain is built from TRBV18 and TRBJ2-5; tentative D gene TRBD1, with 5 bases matching. The sequenced sample consisted of peripheral blood. The source of this sequence is a human donor with acute or convalescent COVID-19. The donor label of this sample is uncertain. CDR3 region: CASSPDISQETQYF. The DNA is TGTGCCAGCTCACCGGACATCTCCCAAGAGACCCAGTACTTC.